Below are 32 T cell receptor beta chains sequenced from a single sample in a study of T-cell memory formation after mild COVID-19. A single record per CDR3 protein comes from TCRdb applying MiXCR to the 5' RACE reads. The sample holds about 110,000 distinct CDR3 sequences; more than 15% are singletons and the top ten take 28%. Input material: PBMCs or a T cell subset sorted from them (not recorded which). These receptors originate from an adult woman who had mild COVID-19 (a few samples of this study predate the infection). Cell type and time point are not known.

The chain combines TRBV5-6 with TRBJ1-1, with TRBD1 matching over 8 bases. The junction had 7 bases not matched to a gene; V was cut back by 4 bases and J by 11 bases. Germline V CDR1 and CDR2: SGHDT, YYEEEE. This CDR3 comprises 12 residues. CDR3 coding DNA: TGTGCCAGCAGCGACCCGACAGGGGTGGCTTTCTTT. Encoded protein: CASSDPTGVAFF.

This clonotype appeared a few times. The gene calls are TRBV11-2 and TRBJ2-3; 9 bases are shared with TRBD2. The CDR3 consists of 17 residues. V gave up 8 bases and J gave up 5 bases; unmatched junction bases: 17. Germline V gene sequence: CDR1 SGHAT, CDR2 FQNNGV. CDR3 residues: CASSIRGGRARGDTQYF. As DNA, the CDR3 is TGTGCCAGCTCCATCCGGGGCGGGAGGGCCAGGGGAGATACGCAGTATTTT.

There are a few counts of this clonotype. The chain combines TRBV9 with TRBJ2-7; 7 bases map to TRBD1. The germline gives CDR1 SGDLS, CDR2 YYNGEE. The CDR3 has 14 amino acids. V lost 3 bases and J lost 3; bases outside the gene matches: 6. DNA of the CDR3: TGTGCCAGCAGCGGAGGGGACAGAGGCTACGAGCAGTACTTC. It is translated as CASSGGDRGYEQYF.

V usage is TRBV12-3 or TRBV12-4 and J usage is TRBJ2-1; TRBD2 aligns across 9 bases. V dropped 5 bases and J dropped 2; count of bases not matched to a gene: 4. This CDR3 spans 15 amino acids. The CDR3: CASSSIAGAYNEQFF. The CDR3 coding sequence is TGTGCCAGCAGTAGTATAGCGGGGGCCTACAATGAGCAGTTCTTC.

The chain links TRBV7-9 to TRBJ1-5, with D hard to call. The CDR3 extends over 15 amino acids. V shed 1 base and J shed 4 bases, with 11 bases lying between them. Germline CDR1 is SEHNR and CDR2 is FQNEAQ (reference sequence). The CDR3 loop is CASSLGLGPNQPQHF. The CDR3 DNA is TGTGCCAGCAGCTTAGGTCTCGGACCGAATCAGCCCCAGCATTTT.

The CDR3 spells CASSIKRGSYEQYF. CDR3 DNA: TGTGCCAGCAGTATTAAAAGGGGCTCCTACGAGCAGTACTTC. V and J are TRBV6-4 and TRBJ2-7; possible D gene TRBD1, 5 bases. The CDR3 consists of 14 residues. Per germline, CDR1 MRHNA and CDR2 SNTAGT. Trimming left V 5 bases short and J 0 bases short, with 11 bases between.

This clonotype was counted at least ten times. The rearrangement links TRBV7-6 to TRBJ1-1; D unclear. The V end was cut by 6 bases, the J end by 4 bases, with 12 bases between. The CDR3 totals 13 residues. The germline gives CDR1 SGHVS, CDR2 FNYEAQ. The CDR3 DNA reads as TGTGCCAGCAGTCTAGACGGAGGCACTGAAGCTTTCTTT. Protein product: CASSLDGGTEAFF.

The genes are TRBV5-8 and TRBJ2-1; 11 positions match TRBD1. CDR1 SGHTS and CDR2 YDEGEE come from the germline V gene. This CDR3 is 14 amino acids long. Germline trimming cut 4 bases from V and 7 bases from J; bases unmatched to any gene: 4. The CDR3 reads CASSVGQGVNEQFF. CDR3 bases: TGTGCCAGCAGCGTGGGACAGGGGGTTAATGAGCAGTTCTTC.

This clonotype appeared a few times. The V call is TRBV24-1, the J call TRBJ2-1; 8 bases match TRBD2. After removal of 1 base from V and 8 bases from J, the junction contained 9 bases not matched to a gene. The CDR3 length is 16 residues. Germline-derived CDR1 and CDR2 are KGHDR and SFDVKD. The DNA for the CDR3 is TGTGCCACCAGTGATTTTACCAGCGGGAGTGGGGATGAGCAGTTCTTC. It specifies CATSDFTSGSGDEQFF.

V usage is TRBV6-5 and J usage is TRBJ2-1, with D possibly being TRBD1 (6 bases). Germline V gene sequence: CDR1 MNHEY, CDR2 SVGAGI. The V and J ends lost 4 bases and 8 bases respectively, with 12 bases between them. The CDR3 is 13 residues long. CDR3 region: CASSSMGAYEQFF. In nucleotides, the CDR3 is TGTGCCAGCAGTTCCATGGGGGCGTATGAGCAGTTCTTC.

This clonotype turned up a few times. V usage is TRBV5-1 and J usage is TRBJ2-7; 9 nucleotides align to TRBD1. Germline V gene sequence: CDR1 SGHRS, CDR2 YFSETQ. This CDR3 region has 14 residues. V shed 7 bases and J 3 bases; nucleotides not matched to a gene: 8. CDR3 protein: CASEPGDRDYEQYF. CDR3 nucleotides: TGCGCCAGCGAACCCGGGGACAGGGACTACGAGCAGTACTTC.

A few counts support this clonotype. The chain links TRBV9 to TRBJ1-1, with D perhaps matching TRBD1 (6 bases). In germline, CDR1 is SGDLS, CDR2 YYNGEE. This CDR3 spans 15 amino acids. Trimming left V 4 bases short and J 4 bases short, with 17 bases between. The CDR3 reads CASSLEGGRGTEAFF. The CDR3 DNA is TGTGCCAGCAGCTTAGAGGGGGGGAGGGGCACTGAAGCTTTCTTT.

This clonotype was counted a few times. J is TRBJ1-5 and V is TRBV10-3; D ambiguous. Germline CDR1 is ENHRY and CDR2 is SYGVKD. V gave up 0 bases and J gave up 4 bases, with 7 bases separating them. The CDR3 length is 14 residues. The CDR3 reads CAISESGPNQPQHF. The CDR3 DNA reads TGTGCCATCAGTGAGTCAGGCCCGAATCAGCCCCAGCATTTT.

The chain carries TRBV5-1 and TRBJ2-7; perhaps TRBD2 as D (5 bases). Germline V gives CDR1 SGHRS, CDR2 YFSETQ. V was pared by 0 bases and J by 5 bases, with 15 bases between. This CDR3 region has 15 residues. CDR3 nucleotide sequence: TGCGCCAGCAGCTTGGAGCTGCGGGTCATGGACGAGCAGTACTTC. It specifies CASSLELRVMDEQYF.

The chain links TRBV29-1 to TRBJ2-3, with a tentative D call TRBD2 (6 bases). Deletions cut 6 bases from V and 1 base from J, with 14 bases between. CDR3 size: 14 residues. Germline CDR1 SQVTM, CDR2 ANQGSEA. As DNA, the CDR3 is TGCAGCGTGGGTGTAGCGGATCGCACAGATACGCAGTATTTT. The encoded protein is CSVGVADRTDTQYF.

The chain has TRBV4-3 and TRBJ2-7; TRBD2 matches at 7 bases. The CDR3 has 13 amino acids. Per germline, CDR1 LGHNA and CDR2 YSLEER. The ends lost 5 bases at V and 5 bases at J; junction bases unmatched: 6. CDR3 protein: CASSGAGEDEQYF. The CDR3, as DNA: TGCGCCAGCAGCGGCGCGGGAGAGGACGAGCAGTACTTC.

The V call is TRBV9, the J call TRBJ2-3; TRBD1 matches 11 bases. CDR1 and CDR2 from the germline V gene are SGDLS and YYNGEE. Germline trimming cut 0 bases from V and 4 bases from J; bases unmatched to any gene: 7. The CDR3 spans 17 residues. The CDR3 nucleotides read TGTGCCAGCAGCGTAGTGGGGACAGGGGGAGACGCAGATACGCAGTATTTT. The encoded protein is CASSVVGTGGDADTQYF. The complete variable domain, with remaining parts taken from reference TRBV9 and TRBJ2-3, reads DSGVTQTPKHLITATGQRVTLRCSPRSGDLSVYWYQQSLDQGLQFLIQYYNGEERAKGNILERFSAQQFPDLHSELNLSSLELGDSALYFCASSVVGTGGDADTQYFGPGTRLTVL.

This clonotype was counted many times. The V call is TRBV27, the J call TRBJ2-7; D possibly corresponds to TRBD2 (5 bases). V was trimmed by 4 bases and J by 1 base, leaving 14 bases between them. The CDR3 length is 15 residues. Germline V gene data show CDR1 as MNHEY and CDR2 as SMNVEV (reference sequence). The CDR3 DNA follows: TGTGCCAGCAGTTCCAGCCCCGGAGGATCCTACGAGCAGTACTTC. Its translation is CASSSSPGGSYEQYF.

Notes on this clonotype: One junction end does not reproduce the germline sequence, and a read error may be involved. V usage is TRBV10-3 and J usage is TRBJ2-1; 8 bases line up with TRBD2. Germline V CDR1 and CDR2: ENHRY, SYGVKD. The CDR3 loop spans 15 amino acids. CDR3 DNA sequence: TGTGCCATCAGTGAAAGGACTAGCTATCATAATGAGAAGTTCTTC. It encodes CAISERTSYHNEKFF.

This clonotype appeared a few times. The CDR3 nucleotides are TGTGCCAGCAGTTCCAGAGGTAGCGTTCGAAATGAGCAGTTCTTC. Protein: CASSSRGSVRNEQFF. The chain links TRBV6-5 to TRBJ2-1, with D possibly matching TRBD2 (5 bases). The germline V and J ends were trimmed by 4 bases and 7 bases, with 17 bases remaining between them. Looked up from germline, CDR1 is MNHEY and CDR2 is SVGAGI. The CDR3 totals 15 residues.

This clonotype was found a few times. This sequence joins TRBV5-1 and TRBJ2-6, with TRBD1 identical over 10 bases. Germline assignment: CDR1 SGHRS and CDR2 YFSETQ. V gave up 6 bases and J gave up 1 base; unmatched junction bases: 13. The CDR3 extends over 19 amino acids. The CDR3 loop is CASTLGTGAFLSGANVLTF. CDR3 DNA: TGCGCCAGCACCCTAGGGACAGGGGCGTTCCTTTCTGGGGCCAACGTCCTGACTTTC.

A few counts support this clonotype. V usage is TRBV7-2 and J usage is TRBJ2-1; no clear D. Trimming stripped 4 bases from V and 5 bases from J, with 15 bases between. Germline V gene data show CDR1 as SGHTA and CDR2 as FQGNSA. The CDR3 runs to 15 residues. The CDR3 sequence is CASSSLDYAHNEQFF. In DNA form, the CDR3 reads TGTGCCAGCAGCTCTTTGGATTACGCCCACAATGAGCAGTTCTTC.

This clonotype was recorded a few times. The V and J genes are TRBV12-3 or TRBV12-4 and TRBJ2-3; D is uncertain. Trimming removed 7 bases at V and 3 bases at J, with 11 bases between. The CDR3 length is 13 residues. Here the CDR3 DNA reads TGTGCCAGCACCTTACCGGAGACAGATACGCAGTATTTT. Translating gives CASTLPETDTQYF.

This clonotype has a count of ten or more. This chain links TRBV4-3 with TRBJ2-5; D remains unclear. This CDR3 is built from 16 residues. V gave up 0 bases and J gave up 5 bases, with 16 bases separating them. CDR1 LGHNA and CDR2 YSLEER come from the germline V gene. DNA for the CDR3: TGCGCCAGCAGCCAAGATGAGGCACCGAGTCGGGAGACCCAGTACTTC. Protein: CASSQDEAPSRETQYF.

This clonotype has just a few counts. This chain links TRBV9 with TRBJ2-7; D perhaps matches TRBD1 (6 bases). Trimming pared 0 bases from V and 2 bases from J, leaving 12 bases between. This CDR3 is built from 15 residues. The germline V gene encodes CDR1 SGDLS and CDR2 YYNGEE. The CDR3 loop is CASSVASQGTYEQYF. The CDR3 coding sequence is TGTGCCAGCAGCGTAGCATCGCAGGGGACCTACGAGCAGTACTTC.

The V and J genes are TRBV9 and TRBJ2-7; D is uncertain. Germline V lookup: CDR1 SGDLS, CDR2 YYNGEE. The CDR3 has 14 residues. V shed 0 bases and J shed 2 bases, with 9 bases lying between them. The CDR3 bases are TGTGCCAGCAGCGTAGGTAGCACTCCCTACGAGCAGTACTTC. It yields the protein CASSVGSTPYEQYF.

This clonotype was counted between two and nine times. The V call is TRBV4-3, the J call TRBJ2-7; 7 bases are shared with TRBD1. CDR3 length equals 15 residues. Germline CDR1 is LGHNA and CDR2 is YSLEER. V trimming: 1 base; J trimming: 2 bases; junction bases outside the gene matches: 5. CDR3 nucleotide sequence: TGCGCCAGCAGCCAAGGGACAGGCCGAACCTACGAGCAGTACTTC. This translates into CASSQGTGRTYEQYF.

The chain combines TRBV11-3 with TRBJ2-5; 11 positions agree with TRBD2. CDR1 is SGHNT, CDR2 YENEEA, per germline. Trimming took 2 bases from V and 5 from J; bases not matched to a gene: 1. The CDR3 covers 14 residues. CDR3 sequence reads: CASSLPSGRETQYF. The DNA for the CDR3 is TGTGCCAGCAGCTTACCTAGCGGGAGGGAGACCCAGTACTTC.

A few counts support this clonotype. This chain links TRBV19 with TRBJ2-3; 10 bases are a match to TRBD1. CDR1 and CDR2 from the germline V gene are LNHDA and SQIVND (reference sequence). The CDR3 consists of 17 residues. Trimming cost V 5 bases and J 1 base; bases outside gene matches: 9. The CDR3 loop is CASSLLPGTGGTDTQYF. The CDR3 nucleotides are TGTGCCAGTAGTTTACTACCCGGGACAGGGGGCACAGATACGCAGTATTTT.

Here the CDR3 DNA reads TGTGCCACCAGCGAGCTGGGGCAGGGCGGGGAGCTGTTTTTT. Residues: CATSELGQGGELFF. The chain uses TRBV15 and TRBJ2-2, with a possible D match to TRBD1 (5 bases). Germline CDR1 is LNHNV and CDR2 is YYDKDF (reference sequence). This CDR3 is built from 14 residues. V was clipped by 5 bases and J by 7 bases, with 14 bases between them.

About this clonotype: One end of the junction varies from germline; a read error may be responsible. This chain connects TRBV24-1 to TRBJ2-1; TRBD2 aligns across 9 bases. Looked up from germline, CDR1 is KGHDR and CDR2 is SFDVKD. The CDR3 is 14 residues long. In nucleotides, the CDR3 is TGTGACACCAGTGACTCTGGACTAGCGAATGAGCAGTTCTTC. Its protein product is CDTSDSGLANEQFF.

The chain recombines TRBV7-8 with TRBJ2-3, with a weak D call TRBD2 (6 bases). The germline gives CDR1 SGHVS, CDR2 FQNEAQ. Trimming pared 2 bases from V and 3 bases from J, leaving 18 bases between. The CDR3 is 17 residues long. This CDR3 reads CASSLRASAGATDTQYF. CDR3 nucleotide sequence: TGTGCCAGCAGCTTACGGGCTAGCGCCGGGGCGACAGATACGCAGTATTTT.